This T cell receptor beta chain was sequenced during a study of T and B cells in COVID-19 patients. Study information: The recovered patients had mostly mild to moderate COVID-19 with outpatient management.

From blood, about 240-550 ng of genomic DNA served as TRB template. This clonotype is labeled as medium-sized. BIOMED2 TRB-A/B primer pools were used in multiplex TRB PCR. TCRdb processed the multiplex PCR reads anew with MiXCR; each CDR3 protein has one entry. The sample yields thousands of distinct CDR3 sequences, just under 20% seen once. The CDR3 length is 16 residues. The V segment lost 4 bases and the J segment 2 bases; nucleotides outside the gene matches: 11. Germline V gene lookup returns CDR1 GTSNPN and CDR2 SVGIG (reference sequence). Sequenced: blood. The origin of this receptor is a human donor who had recovered from COVID-19. This chain uses TRBV30 with TRBJ1-3; 7 bases line up with TRBD1. This chain's CDR3 is CAWTWAGGSAGNTIYF. DNA for the CDR3: TGTGCCTGGACCTGGGCAGGGGGTTCGGCTGGAAACACCATATATTTT.